This TCR beta chain was found in a study of response to subunit inactivated influenza vaccine. This clonotype was seen more than once but under ten times. MiXCR, applied by TCRdb to the RT-PCR reads, yields one record per CDR3 protein. The top ten clones hold under 3.5% of a sample with about 540,000 distinct CDR3 sequences, roughly a quarter of them seen once. The CDR3 length is 13 residues. V shed 3 bases and J shed 8 bases, with 12 bases lying between them. The data were also submitted as part of a second study, on T cells expressing NK-cell markers. Per that paper: Making the TCR beta cDNA relied on 5'RACE template switching with UMIs. The TCR beta repertoires were obtained from sorted CD3+CD56+NKG2C+, CD3+CD56+NKG2C- and CD3+CD56-NKG2C+ T cells.

The material sequenced was CD4+ T cells sorted from PBMCs, taken 12 days after vaccination. This chain links TRBV12-3 or TRBV12-4 with TRBJ2-3; the D is unclear. The TCR originated in a man aged 50 to 60 who received an inactivated influenza vaccine. CDR3 DNA: TGTGCCAGCAGTTTGTCCGTTGTGGGTACGCAGTATTTT. Amino acids: CASSLSVVGTQYF.